Listed here are 30 T cell receptor beta chains from one sample, sequenced in a study of cytomegalovirus exposure and HLA in healthy donors. The study ran its PCR with 60 Vbeta and 13 Jbeta primers. Measured with immunoSEQ multiplex PCR; TCRdb has only the in-frame clones, and not every one. The repertoire holds 150,000 to 200,000 clones, with 75% to 90% as singletons. The sequencing input was PBMCs. All receptors derive from a human donor in good health.

This clone was picked up a small number of times. The genes are TRBV7-9 and TRBJ2-7, with no clear D. Germline V gene sequence: CDR1 SEHNR, CDR2 FQNEAQ (reference sequence). The CDR3 runs to 16 residues. Trimming shortened V by 5 bases and J by 1 base, and 18 bases separated the two germline ends. CDR3 protein: CASSRHIIGDSYEQYF. CDR3 sequence (DNA): TGTGCCAGCAGCCGACACATTATAGGTGATTCCTACGAGCAGTACTTC. The whole variable domain, remainder taken from reference TRBV7-9 and TRBJ2-7, is DTGVSQNPRHKITKRGQNVTFRCDPISEHNRLYWYRQTLGQGPEFLTYFQNEAQLEKSRLLSDRFSAERPKGSFSTLEIQRTEQGDSAMYLCASSRHIIGDSYEQYFGPGTRLTVT.

This chain joins TRBV10-3 and TRBJ1-2; 9 bases are a match to TRBD1. The CDR3 runs to 17 residues. CDR1 is ENHRY, CDR2 SYGVKD, per germline. V was clipped by 3 bases and J by 2 bases; unmatched bases: 10. CDR3 coding DNA: TGTGCCATCAGTGATGAACGGGACAGGGTACCCAACTATGGCTACACCTTC. Protein product: CAISDERDRVPNYGYTF.

This chain joins TRBV7-2 and TRBJ2-3; D is unclear. The germline V gene encodes CDR1 SGHTA and CDR2 FQGNSA. Trimming pared 5 bases from V and 11 bases from J, leaving 17 bases between. The length of the CDR3 is 13 residues. The DNA for the CDR3 is TGTGCCAGCAGCATTGCAGGTTCCTCAGGGCAGTATTTT. Residues: CASSIAGSSGQYF. Based on the CDR3 plus reference TRBV7-2 and TRBJ2-3, the full variable domain is GAGVSQSPSNKVTEKGKDVELRCDPISGHTALYWYRQSLGQGLEFLIYFQGNSAPDKSGLPSDRFSAERTGGSVSTLTIQRTQQEDSAVYLCASSIAGSSGQYFGPGTRLTVL.

The genes are TRBV10-2 and TRBJ1-1; D is unclear. The CDR3 runs 14 residues. V lost 4 bases, J lost 5 bases, and 14 bases lay in between. In germline, CDR1 is WSHSY, CDR2 SAAADI. CDR3 region: CASSATRDGTEAFF. The CDR3 DNA is TGCGCCAGCAGTGCAACCCGTGACGGGACTGAAGCTTTCTTT.

This clone was recorded a few times. The V gene is TRBV7-2, the J gene TRBJ2-7; no reliable D call. The CDR3 has 12 amino acids. V dropped 8 bases and J dropped 6 bases, with 14 bases sitting between them. Germline V lookup: CDR1 SGHTA, CDR2 FQGNSA. CDR3 amino acids: CASRIVGAEQYF. As DNA, the CDR3 is TGTGCCAGCCGAATTGTGGGCGCCGAGCAGTACTTC.

The chain uses TRBV5-1 and TRBJ2-1, with D tentatively TRBD1 (5 bases). This CDR3 has 16 amino acids. V was shortened by 0 bases and J by 1 base, with 11 bases between the two germline ends. From germline, CDR1 is SGHRS and CDR2 YFSETQ. DNA for the CDR3: TGCGCCAGCAGCTTGGGACCGCAGGGATCCTACAATGAGCAGTTCTTC. Translation gives CASSLGPQGSYNEQFF.

The rearrangement joins TRBV2 to TRBJ2-5; TRBD2 agrees at 10 bases. Trimming took 7 bases from V and 5 from J; bases not matched to a gene: 7. This CDR3 is built from 14 residues. The germline CDR1 and CDR2 sequences are SNHLY and FYNNEI. CDR3 loop: CASKPSGGSETQYF. The CDR3 DNA sequence: TGTGCCAGCAAGCCTAGCGGGGGTTCGGAGACCCAGTACTTC. The full variable domain, its missing parts supplied by reference TRBV2 and TRBJ2-5, is EPEVTQTPSHQVTQMGQEVILRCVPISNHLYFYWYRQILGQKVEFLVSFYNNEISEKSEIFDDQFSVERPDGSNFTLKIRSTKLEDSAMYFCASKPSGGSETQYFGPGTRLLVL.

CDR3 nucleotide sequence: TGTGCCAGCAGGGTTTGGGAGAGTCCCGAAGACGAGCAGTACTTC. Its translation is CASRVWESPEDEQYF. The chain joins TRBV5-6 to TRBJ2-7; tentatively, D is TRBD2 (5 bases). Trimming pared 5 bases from V and 5 bases from J, leaving 20 bases between. Germline CDR1 is SGHDT and CDR2 is YYEEEE. The CDR3 has 15 amino acids.

This clone occurred a few times. The chain joins TRBV15 to TRBJ2-7; D ambiguous. The V and J ends lost 0 bases and 5 bases respectively, with 11 bases between them. The CDR3 length is 14 residues. CDR1 and CDR2 from the germline V gene are LNHNV and YYDKDF (reference sequence). CDR3 residues: CATSRDRIANEQYF. The CDR3 nucleotides read TGTGCCACCAGCAGAGATCGGATAGCCAACGAGCAGTACTTC. Full variable domain (missing parts from reference TRBV15 and TRBJ2-7): DAMVIQNPRYQVTQFGKPVTLSCSQTLNHNVMYWYQQKSSQAPKLLFHYYDKDFNNEADTPDNFQSRRPNTSFCFLDIRSPGLGDTAMYLCATSRDRIANEQYFGPGTRLTVT.

This clone showed up just a few times. This chain connects TRBV19 to TRBJ1-3, with D perhaps matching TRBD1 (5 bases). The CDR3 spans 14 residues. V was pared by 7 bases and J by 2 bases, with 12 bases between. Germline V gives CDR1 LNHDA, CDR2 SQIVND (reference sequence). The CDR3 DNA follows: TGTGCCAGTACGGGGGGAAAACCTGGAAACACCATATATTTT. Translated, it gives CASTGGKPGNTIYF.

This rearrangement joins TRBV6-4 to TRBJ1-2; TRBD1 aligns across 8 bases. The germline gives CDR1 MRHNA, CDR2 SNTAGT. The CDR3 consists of 16 residues. V lost 0 bases and J lost 5; bases outside the gene matches: 8. The CDR3 sequence is CASSDSFRTGLYGYTF. The CDR3 DNA sequence: TGTGCCAGCAGTGACTCGTTCCGGACAGGGTTGTATGGCTACACCTTC.

The CDR3 sequence is CASSGGTRGVTDTQYF. The CDR3, as DNA: TGTGCCAGCAGCGGAGGGACTAGAGGTGTCACAGATACGCAGTATTTT. The chain employs TRBV9 and TRBJ2-3; 8 bases are shared with TRBD2. Germline V gives CDR1 SGDLS, CDR2 YYNGEE. V lost 3 bases and J lost 2; bases outside the gene matches: 8. The CDR3 is 16 residues long.

V usage is TRBV19 and J usage is TRBJ2-7; D gene uncertain. The CDR3 contains 14 residues. V lost 4 bases to trimming and J lost 3 bases, with 13 bases between them. CDR1 and CDR2 from the germline V gene are LNHDA and SQIVND (reference sequence). The chain's CDR3 is CASSNAGTIYEQYF. For the CDR3, the DNA is TGTGCCAGTAGTAATGCAGGCACAATCTACGAGCAGTACTTC.

The chain is built from TRBV27 and TRBJ2-3; possibly TRBD2 for D (5 bases). The CDR3 length is 14 residues. Trimming removed 2 bases at V and 2 bases at J, with 8 bases between. Per germline, CDR1 MNHEY and CDR2 SMNVEV (reference sequence). CDR3 DNA sequence: TGTGCCAGCAGTTTAGGCGGGCCCACAGATACGCAGTATTTT. Protein sequence: CASSLGGPTDTQYF.

The genes are TRBV2 and TRBJ1-1; a weak D match, TRBD1 (6 bases). CDR1 and CDR2 (germline): SNHLY, FYNNEI. V was clipped by 8 bases and J by 5 bases, with 18 bases between them. This CDR3 is built from 14 residues. The CDR3 DNA is TGTGCCAGCCGTCGGGTGGGGGCGCGTACTGAAGCTTTCTTT. It encodes CASRRVGARTEAFF.

The V call is TRBV7-8, the J call TRBJ2-7, with TRBD1 as a possible D gene (5 bases). The germline V gene encodes CDR1 SGHVS and CDR2 FQNEAQ. V lost 4 bases and J 7 bases, leaving 17 bases between the germline ends. This CDR3 contains 14 residues. In DNA, the CDR3 is TGTGCCAGCAGCTCCAGGGTTGGGGAATATGAGCAGTACTTC. It codes for CASSSRVGEYEQYF.

The chain links TRBV18 to TRBJ1-1, with 7 bases matching TRBD1. The V gene end was trimmed by 5 bases and the J gene end by 0 bases; junction bases not matched to a gene: 6. The CDR3 extends over 15 amino acids. Germline V gene data show CDR1 as KGHSH and CDR2 as LQKENI. The CDR3 DNA reads as TGTGCCAGCTCAAGGGACAGAGACATGAACACTGAAGCTTTCTTT. It translates to CASSRDRDMNTEAFF.

The V call is TRBV27, the J call TRBJ1-2, with 7 bases lining up with TRBD1. The CDR3 is 13 amino acids. Trimming cost V 5 bases and J 8 bases; bases outside gene matches: 8. CDR1 is MNHEY, CDR2 SMNVEV, per germline (reference sequence). The CDR3: CASSLQGLGGYTF. In DNA form, the CDR3 reads TGTGCCAGCAGTCTACAGGGGCTGGGGGGCTACACCTTC.

V is TRBV18 and J is TRBJ2-1; D is perhaps TRBD2 (5 bases). Looked up from germline, CDR1 is KGHSH and CDR2 is LQKENI. Between the trimmed V and J ends, which lost 0 bases and 5 bases, there was a span of 8 bases. The CDR3 runs to 14 residues. CDR3 DNA sequence: TGTGCCAGCTCACCACCGTCGGGGAACAATGAGCAGTTCTTC. It codes for CASSPPSGNNEQFF.

The CDR3 is CASSFDSTDTQYF. In nucleotides, the CDR3 is TGCGCCAGCAGCTTTGATAGTACAGATACGCAGTATTTT. V usage is TRBV5-1 and J usage is TRBJ2-3; D gene ambiguous. Trimming stripped 2 bases from V and 3 bases from J, with 7 bases between. The germline CDR1 and CDR2 sequences are SGHRS and YFSETQ. There are 13 residues in the CDR3.

This sequence joins TRBV7-2 and TRBJ1-1; D not certain. With 6 bases removed from V and 8 bases from J, the gap between germline ends came to 10 bases. The CDR3 length is 11 residues. Germline V CDR1 and CDR2: SGHTA, FQGNSA. CDR3 coding DNA: TGTGCCAGCAGAGGGAGGGCCGAAGCTTTCTTT. It codes for CASRGRAEAFF.

The DNA of the CDR3 is TGTGCCAGCAGGCGGGAGGAGAGGGCTGGAAACACCATATATTTT. This gives the protein CASRREERAGNTIYF. This rearrangement joins TRBV2 to TRBJ1-3, with D hard to call. V lost 6 bases, J lost 2 bases, and 14 bases lay in between. Germline loops: CDR1 SNHLY, CDR2 FYNNEI. This CDR3 has 15 residues.

The chain recombines TRBV6-1 with TRBJ1-3, with D maybe TRBD1 (5 bases). The CDR3 is 14 amino acids. Germline V gene data show CDR1 as MNHNS and CDR2 as SASEGT. The germline V and J ends were trimmed by 11 bases and 4 bases, with 18 bases remaining between them. CDR3 protein: CAVSSGLIGNTIYF. The CDR3 DNA is TGTGCCGTATCATCGGGACTTATCGGAAACACCATATATTTT.

J is TRBJ2-5 and V is TRBV10-1; 10 bases match TRBD1. CDR3 length: 13 amino acids. Germline values: CDR1 WNHNN, CDR2 SYGVQD (reference sequence). The trim removed 9 bases at V and 4 bases at J, leaving 5 bases unmatched. As DNA, the CDR3 is TGCGCCAGGCCCAGACAGGGGGCAGAGACCCAGTACTTC. As protein: CARPRQGAETQYF.

This clone was observed once. The rearrangement uses TRBV4-2 and TRBJ2-5, with 9 bases matching TRBD1. This CDR3 is 14 amino acids long. J lost 5 bases, V lost 0 bases, and 1 base had no gene match. Per germline, CDR1 LGHNA and CDR2 YNFKEQ. The CDR3 loop reads CASSQEDRGETQYF. CDR3 coding DNA: TGTGCCAGCAGCCAAGAGGACAGGGGTGAGACCCAGTACTTC.

This chain joins TRBV7-2 and TRBJ2-5; the match to TRBD2 covers 7 bases. The CDR3 has 16 amino acids. V shed 5 bases and J 1 base; nucleotides not matched to a gene: 10. CDR1 is SGHTA, CDR2 FQGNSA, per germline. The DNA of the CDR3 is TGTGCCAGCAGCCTAACTCGGGGGGTAGGCCAAGAGACCCAGTACTTC. Encoded protein: CASSLTRGVGQETQYF.

V usage is TRBV5-1 and J usage is TRBJ1-4; 7 positions agree with TRBD1. Germline V gives CDR1 SGHRS, CDR2 YFSETQ. CDR3 length equals 15 residues. The ends lost 5 bases at V and 0 bases at J; junction bases unmatched: 4. The CDR3 DNA follows: TGCGCCAGCAGTTTTGGACAGGCAACTAATGAAAAACTGTTTTTT. This gives the protein CASSFGQATNEKLFF.

This clone occurred once. V gene TRBV19 combines with J gene TRBJ2-4, with 10 nucleotides matching TRBD2. Germline CDR1 LNHDA, CDR2 SQIVND (reference sequence). CDR3 length equals 14 residues. V lost 3 bases, J lost 8 bases, and 4 bases stayed unmatched. CDR3 in amino acids: CASSMGLAGDIQYF. The CDR3 DNA reads as TGTGCCAGTAGTATGGGGCTAGCGGGAGACATTCAGTACTTC. Using reference TRBV19 and TRBJ2-4 for the parts outside the CDR3, the full variable domain is DGGITQSPKYLFRKEGQNVTLSCEQNLNHDAMYWYRQDPGQGLRLIYYSQIVNDFQKGDIAEGYSVSREKKESFPLTVTSAQKNPTAFYLCASSMGLAGDIQYFGAGTRLSVL.

The J gene is TRBJ2-1, the V gene TRBV9, with 13 bases lining up with TRBD2. The CDR3 is 17 residues long. V trimming: 5 bases; J trimming: 6 bases; junction bases outside the gene matches: 11. Germline V gene data show CDR1 as SGDLS and CDR2 as YYNGEE. The CDR3 sequence is CASSDGTSGVNFNEQFF. CDR3 nucleotides: TGTGCCAGCAGTGATGGGACTAGCGGGGTAAACTTCAATGAGCAGTTCTTC.

The chain carries TRBV5-4 and TRBJ1-2; 10 positions agree with TRBD1. CDR3 length: 13 amino acids. CDR1 is SGHNT and CDR2 is YYREEE in the germline V gene (reference sequence). J lost 6 bases, V lost 4 bases, and 3 bases had no gene match. CDR3 residues: CASSKDRGDGYTF. Here the CDR3 DNA reads TGTGCCAGCAGCAAGGACAGGGGGGATGGCTACACCTTC.